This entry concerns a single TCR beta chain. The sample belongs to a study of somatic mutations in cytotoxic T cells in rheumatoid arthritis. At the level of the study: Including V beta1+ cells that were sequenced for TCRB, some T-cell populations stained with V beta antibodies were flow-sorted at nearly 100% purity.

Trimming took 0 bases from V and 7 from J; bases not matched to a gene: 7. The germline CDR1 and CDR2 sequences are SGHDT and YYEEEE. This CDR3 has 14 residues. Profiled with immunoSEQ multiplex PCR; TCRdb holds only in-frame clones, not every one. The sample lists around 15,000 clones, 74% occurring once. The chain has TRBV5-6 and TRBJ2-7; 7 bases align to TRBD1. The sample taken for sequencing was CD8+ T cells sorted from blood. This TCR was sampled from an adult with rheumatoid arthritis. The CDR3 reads CASSLGTGPVEQYF. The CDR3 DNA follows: TGTGCCAGCAGCTTGGGGACAGGCCCAGTGGAGCAGTACTTC.